Below, 9 T cell receptor beta chains from the same sample are listed, as sequenced in a study of T cell changes during pregnancy in multiple sclerosis. Profiling relied on immunoSEQ multiplex PCR, and the TCRdb table lists in-frame clones only, not all of them. This sample has tens of thousands of clones; 85% to 95% occur once, and the top ten carry 0.35% to 0.4%. This sample comprised CD4+ T cells from peripheral blood mononuclear cells, obtained before pregnancy. The receptor source for this set is a female donor with multiple sclerosis, enrolled in a pregnancy study.

The gene calls are TRBV6-5 and TRBJ1-1; 8 bases line up with TRBD1. The ends lost 5 bases at V and 1 base at J; junction bases unmatched: 0. This CDR3 comprises 13 residues. CDR1 and CDR2 (germline): MNHEY, SVGAGI. The CDR3 coding sequence is TGTGCCAGCAGTGGACAGGGGAACACTGAAGCTTTCTTT. It yields the protein CASSGQGNTEAFF.

This clone came up once. The chain has TRBV18 and TRBJ1-1; no clear D gene. Germline V gene sequence: CDR1 KGHSH, CDR2 LQKENI. This CDR3 spans 14 amino acids. With 4 bases removed from V and 0 bases from J, the gap between germline ends came to 9 bases. The CDR3 loop reads CASSLWEMNTEAFF. In DNA form, the CDR3 reads TGTGCCAGCTCACTTTGGGAGATGAACACTGAAGCTTTCTTT.

This chain links TRBV7-8 with TRBJ2-7; 12 nucleotides line up with TRBD2. This CDR3 region has 15 residues. With 5 bases clipped from V and 6 bases from J, the junction kept 8 bases outside the gene matches. From germline, CDR1 is SGHVS and CDR2 FQNEAQ. Here the CDR3 reads CASSRASGRAFEQYF. The CDR3 region has the DNA TGTGCCAGCAGCAGGGCTAGCGGGAGGGCATTCGAGCAGTACTTC.

This clone was seen just once. The chain couples TRBV5-1 to TRBJ2-7; D is uncertain. The V end was cut by 0 bases, the J end by 6 bases, with 10 bases between. This CDR3 region has 13 residues. Germline assignment: CDR1 SGHRS and CDR2 YFSETQ. DNA of the CDR3: TGCGCCAGCAGCTTGGCTAGTACCTCCGAGCAGTACTTC. Amino acid sequence: CASSLASTSEQYF.

The chain joins TRBV6-5 to TRBJ1-5, with D possibly being TRBD1 (5 bases). V shed 2 bases and J shed 1 base, with 12 bases lying between them. Germline CDR1 MNHEY, CDR2 SVGAGI. CDR3 length equals 16 residues. The CDR3 here is CASSYRGTQSNQPQHF. The CDR3 DNA is TGTGCCAGCAGTTACAGGGGCACTCAGAGCAATCAGCCCCAGCATTTT.

V usage is TRBV4-2 and J usage is TRBJ2-5, with 8 bases aligning to TRBD2. The germline gives CDR1 LGHNA, CDR2 YNFKEQ. The CDR3 spans 16 residues. J lost 6 bases, V lost 3 bases, and 12 bases had no gene match. The CDR3 is CASSQGSGGRFKTQYF. The CDR3 DNA follows: TGTGCCAGCAGCCAGGGTTCTGGCGGGAGGTTTAAGACCCAGTACTTC.

J is TRBJ2-1 and V is TRBV5-1, with D uncertain. This CDR3 has 13 amino acids. From germline, CDR1 is SGHRS and CDR2 YFSETQ. The V gene lost 3 bases and the J gene lost 0 bases, with 4 bases spanning the gap. CDR3 sequence reads: CASSSLSYNEQFF. The DNA of the CDR3 is TGCGCCAGCAGCTCCCTCTCCTACAATGAGCAGTTCTTC.

This clone is a singleton in its sample. This chain connects TRBV29-1 to TRBJ2-5; 7 positions agree with TRBD1. Looked up from germline, CDR1 is SQVTM and CDR2 is ANQGSEA. V dropped 6 bases and J dropped 4; count of bases not matched to a gene: 5. The CDR3 is 12 residues long. The CDR3 bases are TGCAGCGTAGAGACAGGGATAGAGACCCAGTACTTC. Amino acid sequence: CSVETGIETQYF.

The genes are TRBV14 and TRBJ2-3, with a possible D match to TRBD1 (5 bases). Germline CDR1 is SGHDN and CDR2 is FVKESK. V lost 3 bases to trimming and J lost 4 bases, with 20 bases between them. CDR3 length: 17 residues. Here the CDR3 reads CASSHWNVRDRADTQYF. In DNA, the CDR3 is TGTGCCAGCAGCCACTGGAATGTCAGGGATCGGGCAGATACGCAGTATTTT.